The 31 T cell receptor beta chains presented below share a single source sample, sequenced in a study of control samples from healthy donors and cancer patients. TCRdb keeps only in-frame clones here, not all; method: immunoSEQ multiplex PCR. This table has about 68,000 clones, about 83% appearing once. Sequenced input: blood. The receptor source for this set is a man aged 60-69 years in good health.

J is TRBJ2-7 and V is TRBV7-3, with 9 bases that match TRBD1. J lost 6 bases, V lost 1 base, and 7 bases had no gene match. This CDR3 is 15 amino acids long. Germline assignment: CDR1 SGHTA and CDR2 FQGTGA. The DNA of the CDR3 is TGTGCCAGCAGCTTAAGTCCGGGACAGGGCAGCGAGCAGTACTTC. As protein: CASSLSPGQGSEQYF.

The rearrangement links TRBV7-8 to TRBJ2-5; D is unresolved. Germline V gene sequence: CDR1 SGHVS, CDR2 FQNEAQ. The germline V and J ends were trimmed by 1 base and 5 bases, with 11 bases remaining between them. The CDR3 runs to 14 residues. The CDR3 DNA follows: TGTGCCAGCAGCTTAGTCGGTGAGAGGGAGACCCAGTACTTC. Translation: CASSLVGERETQYF.

This chain connects TRBV6-5 to TRBJ1-5, with 7 bases lining up with TRBD1. Unmatched junction bases numbered 4, after V lost 0 bases and J lost 5 bases. Looked up from germline, CDR1 is MNHEY and CDR2 is SVGAGI. The CDR3 runs to 15 residues. CDR3 sequence (DNA): TGTGCCAGCAGTTACTCCAGGGGGGAGGATCAGCCCCAGCATTTT. This sequence encodes CASSYSRGEDQPQHF.

This clone was seen only a few times. The chain couples TRBV6-1 to TRBJ2-5; a possible D gene is TRBD2 (5 bases). Germline CDR1 MNHNS, CDR2 SASEGT. CDR3 length equals 18 residues. Trimming cost V 1 base and J 3 bases, with 21 bases left between them. CDR3 bases: TGTGCCAGCAGTGAAGTGTTGGGAGCCATCAGGTTTAAAGAGACCCAGTACTTC. This sequence encodes CASSEVLGAIRFKETQYF.

This clone was counted between two and nine times. The gene calls are TRBV7-8 and TRBJ2-3; 13 positions match TRBD2. CDR3 length: 17 amino acids. V trimming: 5 bases; J trimming: 2 bases; junction bases outside the gene matches: 7. Germline-derived CDR1 and CDR2 are SGHVS and FQNEAQ. CDR3 protein: CASSPAGTSGTTDTQYF. CDR3 DNA: TGTGCCAGCAGCCCAGCCGGGACTAGCGGGACCACAGATACGCAGTATTTT.

This clone came up once. The chain links TRBV3-1 (or the pseudogene TRBV3-2) to TRBJ1-5, with a tentative D call TRBD1 (6 bases). Trimming removed 1 base from V and 6 bases from J, with 13 bases in between. The CDR3 loop spans 15 amino acids. Looked up from germline, CDR1 is LGHDT and CDR2 is YNNKEL (reference sequence). This CDR3 reads CASSQGPGAVQPQHF. DNA for the CDR3: TGTGCCAGCAGCCAAGGACCGGGGGCCGTTCAGCCCCAGCATTTT.

The J gene is TRBJ1-1, the V gene TRBV19; TRBD1 agrees at 7 bases. V gave up 4 bases and J gave up 5 bases; unmatched junction bases: 4. The CDR3 consists of 13 residues. Germline V gives CDR1 LNHDA, CDR2 SQIVND (reference sequence). This chain's CDR3 is CASSTQGGTEAFF. In DNA form, the CDR3 reads TGTGCCAGTAGTACTCAGGGGGGAACTGAAGCTTTCTTT.

The chain carries TRBV19 and TRBJ2-3; TRBD2 matches 10 bases. The CDR3 spans 17 residues. The trim removed 5 bases at V and 0 bases at J, leaving 8 bases unmatched. The V gene's germline CDR1 is LNHDA and CDR2 SQIVND (reference sequence). The CDR3 nucleotides read TGTGCCAGTAGTGCGAAGACTAGCGGGTTGAGCACAGATACGCAGTATTTT. Translation gives CASSAKTSGLSTDTQYF.

This clone came up once. The chain carries TRBV7-9 and TRBJ1-5; D call uncertain. This CDR3 has 14 residues. Germline V gene data show CDR1 as SEHNR and CDR2 as FQNEAQ (reference sequence). V lost 3 bases to trimming and J lost 1 base, with 7 bases between them. This CDR3 is CASSFSGSNQPQHF. The CDR3 coding sequence is TGTGCCAGCAGCTTTTCCGGGAGCAATCAGCCCCAGCATTTT. Combining the CDR3 with reference TRBV7-9 and TRBJ1-5 gives the whole variable domain DTGVSQNPRHKITKRGQNVTFRCDPISEHNRLYWYRQTLGQGPEFLTYFQNEAQLEKSRLLSDRFSAERPKGSFSTLEIQRTEQGDSAMYLCASSFSGSNQPQHFGDGTRLSIL.

This clone has a handful of counts. V is TRBV5-1 and J is TRBJ2-7; perhaps D is TRBD1 or TRBD2 (5 bases each). Per the germline V gene, CDR1 is SGHRS and CDR2 is YFSETQ. Trimming stripped 4 bases from V and 2 bases from J, with 16 bases between. There are 15 residues in the CDR3. The CDR3 here is CASSRGPAEAYEQYF. CDR3 sequence (DNA): TGCGCCAGCAGCAGGGGACCGGCCGAAGCCTACGAGCAGTACTTC.

V is TRBV6-2 or TRBV6-3 and J is TRBJ2-7; TRBD1 aligns across 8 bases. Looked up from germline, CDR1 is MNHEY and CDR2 is SVGEGT. The CDR3 extends over 16 amino acids. Germline trimming cut 2 bases from V and 0 bases from J; bases unmatched to any gene: 6. The CDR3 loop is CASSYGTGRSSYEQYF. CDR3 nucleotide sequence: TGTGCCAGCAGTTACGGGACAGGAAGGAGCTCCTACGAGCAGTACTTC.

Only a few counts were recorded for this clone. The chain employs TRBV12-3 or TRBV12-4 and TRBJ1-2, with D tentatively TRBD1 (6 bases). The length of the CDR3 is 13 residues. Trimming left V 6 bases short and J 6 bases short, with 14 bases between. This CDR3 is CASSRDNRDGYTF. The CDR3 DNA sequence: TGTGCCAGCAGCCGGGACAACCGGGATGGCTACACCTTC.

On this clone: The identical CDR3 is also encoded by other nucleotide sequences in the sample. The chain has TRBV7-9 and TRBJ2-3; 7 bases map to TRBD1. The CDR3 extends over 13 amino acids. Germline V CDR1 and CDR2: SEHNR, FQNEAQ (reference sequence). The V gene end was trimmed by 5 bases and the J gene end by 4 bases; junction bases not matched to a gene: 3. The CDR3 nucleotides read TGTGCCAGCAGCCCGAGGGGGCCAGATACGCAGTATTTT. Protein: CASSPRGPDTQYF.

This clone was seen a single time. V gene TRBV6-5 combines with J gene TRBJ2-7, with D perhaps matching TRBD1 (7 bases). The CDR3 is made up of 13 amino acids. Trimming cost V 7 bases and J 2 bases, with 12 bases left between them. CDR1 is MNHEY, CDR2 SVGAGI, per germline. CDR3 region: CASTAGQTYEQYF. In nucleotides, the CDR3 is TGTGCCAGCACTGCGGGACAGACCTACGAGCAGTACTTC.

There are many counts of this clone. The rearrangement uses TRBV19 and TRBJ1-5; D call uncertain. Trimming pared 8 bases from V and 7 bases from J, leaving 15 bases between. The CDR3 is made up of 13 amino acids. The germline CDR1 and CDR2 sequences are LNHDA and SQIVND (reference sequence). CDR3 sequence: CASSQVHGQPQHF. Here the CDR3 DNA reads TGTGCCAGTTCCCAGGTGCACGGCCAGCCCCAGCATTTT.

CDR3 amino acids: CASSSLGSDTDTQYF. The CDR3 DNA follows: TGTGCCAGCAGCTCGCTCGGGTCTGACACAGATACGCAGTATTTT. The chain employs TRBV13 and TRBJ2-3; D not resolved. From germline, CDR1 is PRHDT and CDR2 FYEKMQ (reference sequence). Trimming shortened V by 4 bases and J by 2 bases, and 13 bases separated the two germline ends. The CDR3 runs to 15 residues.

The chain has TRBV5-8 and TRBJ1-5, with a weak D call TRBD1 (6 bases). The length of the CDR3 is 15 residues. Trimming pared 3 bases from V and 2 bases from J, leaving 12 bases between. The germline V gene encodes CDR1 SGHTS and CDR2 YDEGEE. CDR3 DNA: TGTGCCAGCAGCTGGGGGCAGACTGGCAATCAGCCCCAGCATTTT. Residues: CASSWGQTGNQPQHF.

The chain uses TRBV4-2 and TRBJ2-3; 15 nucleotides match TRBD2. The CDR3 has 18 amino acids. The germline V gene encodes CDR1 LGHNA and CDR2 YNFKEQ. V trimming: 0 bases; J trimming: 6 bases; junction bases outside the gene matches: 7. CDR3: CASSQDKGLAGGTDTQYF. The CDR3 coding sequence is TGTGCCAGCAGCCAAGATAAGGGACTAGCGGGAGGTACGGATACGCAGTATTTT.

The chain employs TRBV29-1 and TRBJ2-7; either TRBD1 or TRBD2 may fit D (5 bases each). This CDR3 comprises 14 residues. Per germline, CDR1 SQVTM and CDR2 ANQGSEA. V dropped 1 base and J dropped 0 bases, with 10 bases sitting between them. The CDR3 coding sequence is TGCAGCGTTGAAGGGGGACCAAACTCCTACGAGCAGTACTTC. Amino acids: CSVEGGPNSYEQYF.

The V and J genes are TRBV27 and TRBJ2-7, with 10 bases matching TRBD1. The CDR3 totals 14 residues. V lost 5 bases, J lost 3 bases, and 4 bases stayed unmatched. CDR1 is MNHEY, CDR2 SMNVEV, per germline (reference sequence). In DNA, the CDR3 is TGTGCCAGCAGTCTCCGGGACAGGGGCTACGAGCAGTACTTC. It translates to CASSLRDRGYEQYF.

On this clone: This sample also contains other DNA sequences that code for the same CDR3. The rearrangement joins TRBV2 to TRBJ1-4, with D perhaps matching TRBD1 (5 bases). Germline V CDR1 and CDR2: SNHLY, FYNNEI. The CDR3 consists of 14 residues. V gave up 0 bases and J gave up 10 bases, with 12 bases separating them. The CDR3 loop is CASSEAGVVVKLFF. CDR3 coding DNA: TGTGCCAGCAGTGAAGCAGGGGTGGTTGTAAAACTGTTTTTT.

In DNA form, the CDR3 reads TGTGCCAGCAGCGAGGACGGATCAATCTACGAGCAGTACTTC. Residues: CASSEDGSIYEQYF. The chain recombines TRBV7-8 with TRBJ2-7; D remains unclear. V lost 5 bases to trimming and J lost 3 bases, with 14 bases between them. CDR1 is SGHVS and CDR2 is FQNEAQ in the germline V gene. The CDR3 covers 14 residues. Supplemented by reference TRBV7-8 and TRBJ2-7, the full variable domain reads GAGVSQSPRYKVAKRGQDVALRCDPISGHVSLFWYQQALGQGPEFLTYFQNEAQLDKSGLPSDRFFAERPEGSVSTLKIQRTQQEDSAVYLCASSEDGSIYEQYFGPGTRLTVT.

The chain combines TRBV28 with TRBJ2-7, with TRBD1 identical over 10 bases. Germline V gene sequence: CDR1 MDHEN, CDR2 SYDVKM. V shed 6 bases and J 6 bases; nucleotides not matched to a gene: 14. CDR3 size: 16 residues. The CDR3 loop is CASSRFQVTGGVEQYF. The CDR3 DNA follows: TGTGCCAGCAGCCGGTTTCAGGTGACAGGGGGCGTCGAGCAGTACTTC.

This chain connects TRBV23-1 to TRBJ2-5, with TRBD1 matching over 8 bases. TRBV23-1 is labeled an ORF, and its function is uncertain. Trimming removed 3 bases from V and 0 bases from J; junction bases left unmatched: 9. CDR3 size: 17 residues. CDR3 loop: CASSQTRDRRYQETQYF. In DNA form, the CDR3 reads TGCGCCAGCAGTCAGACCCGGGACAGGAGATACCAAGAGACCCAGTACTTC.

The chain links TRBV19 to TRBJ2-2, with TRBD1 matching 8 bases. V shed 7 bases, J shed 4 bases, and the junction held 8 bases outside the gene matches. Germline CDR1 reads LNHDA; CDR2 reads SQIVND (reference sequence). The CDR3 extends over 15 amino acids. The CDR3 here is CASKLQGASTGELFF. DNA of the CDR3: TGTGCCAGTAAACTGCAGGGGGCGAGCACCGGGGAGCTGTTTTTT.

Here the CDR3 DNA reads TGTGCCAGTCAGGGTCTAGGGTATAATGAAAAACTGTTTTTT. This translates into CASQGLGYNEKLFF. V gene TRBV11-2 combines with J gene TRBJ1-4, with D tentatively TRBD1 (5 bases). Trimming shortened V by 9 bases and J by 4 bases, and 15 bases separated the two germline ends. Germline V CDR1 and CDR2: SGHAT, FQNNGV. This CDR3 is built from 14 residues.

The chain joins TRBV7-2 to TRBJ2-2; 9 nucleotides agree with TRBD2. Germline V gives CDR1 SGHTA, CDR2 FQGNSA. With V trimmed by 5 bases and J by 4 bases, 11 bases remained unmatched. This CDR3 has 17 amino acids. In DNA, the CDR3 is TGTGCCAGCAGCGGAGAGTGGCTAGCGGGATTCACCGGGGAGCTGTTTTTT. Amino acids: CASSGEWLAGFTGELFF. Using reference TRBV7-2 and TRBJ2-2 for the parts outside the CDR3, the full variable domain is GAGVSQSPSNKVTEKGKDVELRCDPISGHTALYWYRQSLGQGLEFLIYFQGNSAPDKSGLPSDRFSAERTGGSVSTLTIQRTQQEDSAVYLCASSGEWLAGFTGELFFGEGSRLTVL.

This chain connects TRBV20-1 to TRBJ2-7, with D uncertain. CDR1 and CDR2 (germline): DFQATT, SNEGSKA (reference sequence). The length of the CDR3 is 12 residues. The V end lost 3 bases, the J end lost 2 bases, and 8 bases lay between the germline ends. CDR3 sequence (DNA): TGCAGTGCTAGTTCGCACACCTACGAGCAGTACTTC. Its protein product is CSASSHTYEQYF.

The chain recombines TRBV5-4 with TRBJ2-7; TRBD2 agrees at 14 bases. The CDR3 runs 16 residues. Germline trimming cut 0 bases from V and 6 bases from J; bases unmatched to any gene: 5. Germline CDR1 is SGHNT and CDR2 is YYREEE (reference sequence). As DNA, the CDR3 is TGTGCCAGCAGCTTGGGGACTAGCGGGAGGCCCCGCGAGCAGTACTTC. The encoded protein is CASSLGTSGRPREQYF.

This sequence joins TRBV27 and TRBJ1-1; the D gene is possibly TRBD1 (5 bases). The germline V gene encodes CDR1 MNHEY and CDR2 SMNVEV (reference sequence). The CDR3 sequence is 18 residues long. V lost 7 bases, J lost 2 bases, and 26 bases lay in between. CDR3 in amino acids: CASTVIIRQRGDNTEAFF. For the CDR3, the DNA is TGTGCCAGCACCGTTATAATAAGACAGCGGGGGGATAACACTGAAGCTTTCTTT.

The gene calls are TRBV18 and TRBJ1-5; D is unresolved. Trimming took off 3 bases at V and 8 bases at J, with 11 bases between the two ends. Germline CDR1 is KGHSH and CDR2 is LQKENI. The CDR3 sequence is 13 residues long. CDR3 region: CASSPAVQEPQHF. The CDR3 bases are TGTGCCAGCTCACCGGCGGTTCAGGAGCCCCAGCATTTT.